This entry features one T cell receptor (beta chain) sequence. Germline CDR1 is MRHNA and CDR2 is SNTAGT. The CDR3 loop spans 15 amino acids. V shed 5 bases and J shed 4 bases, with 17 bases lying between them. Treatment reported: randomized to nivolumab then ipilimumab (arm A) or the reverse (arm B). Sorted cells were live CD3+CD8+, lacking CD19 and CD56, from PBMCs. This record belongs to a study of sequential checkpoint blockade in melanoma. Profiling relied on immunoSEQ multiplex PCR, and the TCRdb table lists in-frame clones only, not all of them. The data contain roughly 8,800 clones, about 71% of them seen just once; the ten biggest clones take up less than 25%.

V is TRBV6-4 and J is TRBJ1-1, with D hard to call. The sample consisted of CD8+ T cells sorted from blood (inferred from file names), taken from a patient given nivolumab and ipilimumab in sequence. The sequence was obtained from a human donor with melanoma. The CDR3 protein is CASSPQWGVGTEAFF. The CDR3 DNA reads TGTGCCAGCAGTCCACAGTGGGGAGTTGGCACTGAAGCTTTCTTT.